The clone carrying this T cell receptor (beta chain) is a singleton in its sample. The sample originates from a study of shared T cell receptors in the human thymus. V was pared by 4 bases and J by 5 bases, with 17 bases of the junction left unmatched. This CDR3 spans 17 amino acids. Germline V gene lookup returns CDR1 SGHRS and CDR2 YFSETQ. Assay used: immunoSEQ multiplex PCR; TCRdb lists only in-frame clones, some missing. The sample includes under 700,000 clones, approximately 78% of them seen just once. This sample was also put to use in a study of human thymus T cells. From that report: Among the donors, all were healthy Finnish infants having corrective surgery for congenital heart defects. The thymus tissue came from resections taken during corrective heart surgery. An apparent bias in V and J gene usage was seen in thymic and blood repertoires.

The clonotype was recovered from a boy under two years old with a congenital heart defect. Material for sequencing was thymocytes. This sequence joins TRBV5-1 and TRBJ2-5; 7 nucleotides match TRBD2. CDR3 protein: CASSDACYGERDETQYF. In DNA, the CDR3 is TGCGCCAGCAGCGATGCCTGCTATGGGGAGCGGGATGAGACCCAGTACTTC.